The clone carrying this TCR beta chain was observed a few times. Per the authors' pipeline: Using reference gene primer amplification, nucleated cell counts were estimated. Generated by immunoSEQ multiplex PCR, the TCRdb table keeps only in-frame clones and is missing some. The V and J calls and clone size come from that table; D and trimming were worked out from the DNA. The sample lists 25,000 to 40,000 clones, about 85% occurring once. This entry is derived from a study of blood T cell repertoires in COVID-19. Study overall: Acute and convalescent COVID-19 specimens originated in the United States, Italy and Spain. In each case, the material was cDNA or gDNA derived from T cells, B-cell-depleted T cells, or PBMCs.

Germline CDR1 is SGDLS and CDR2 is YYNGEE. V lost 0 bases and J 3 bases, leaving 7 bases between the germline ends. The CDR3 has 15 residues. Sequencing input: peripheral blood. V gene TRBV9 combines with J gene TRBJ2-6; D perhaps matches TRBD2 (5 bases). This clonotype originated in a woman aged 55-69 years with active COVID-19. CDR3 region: CASSVEGVGANVLTF. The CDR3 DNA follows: TGTGCCAGCAGCGTAGAGGGAGTTGGGGCCAACGTCCTGACTTTC.